This T cell receptor (beta chain) was profiled in a study of CD8+CD57+ T cells in acquired aplastic anemia. Profiling that covered TCR beta VDJ and CDR3 relied on genomic DNA as its template. One entry per CDR3 protein results from TCRdb running MiXCR on the reads. The profile covers approximately 180,000 distinct CDR3 sequences, with less than 60% appearing a single time and around 2% taken by the ten largest. In patients chosen for sequencing, flow cytometry had shown CD8+CD57+ cell expansion. V lost 8 bases and J 11 bases, leaving 15 bases between the germline ends. From germline, CDR1 is MNHNS and CDR2 SASEGT. This CDR3 has 11 amino acids. This clonotype was picked up a small number of times.

The rearrangement uses TRBV6-1 and TRBJ1-1, with D unresolved. This TCR came from a human donor with aplastic anemia. Sequencing used sorted CD4+, CD8+, or CD8+CD57+ T cells (not recorded which) from PBMCs. The CDR3 coding sequence is TGTGCCAGCCAAGCGGGGAGAACGGCTTTCTTT. Its translation: CASQAGRTAFF.